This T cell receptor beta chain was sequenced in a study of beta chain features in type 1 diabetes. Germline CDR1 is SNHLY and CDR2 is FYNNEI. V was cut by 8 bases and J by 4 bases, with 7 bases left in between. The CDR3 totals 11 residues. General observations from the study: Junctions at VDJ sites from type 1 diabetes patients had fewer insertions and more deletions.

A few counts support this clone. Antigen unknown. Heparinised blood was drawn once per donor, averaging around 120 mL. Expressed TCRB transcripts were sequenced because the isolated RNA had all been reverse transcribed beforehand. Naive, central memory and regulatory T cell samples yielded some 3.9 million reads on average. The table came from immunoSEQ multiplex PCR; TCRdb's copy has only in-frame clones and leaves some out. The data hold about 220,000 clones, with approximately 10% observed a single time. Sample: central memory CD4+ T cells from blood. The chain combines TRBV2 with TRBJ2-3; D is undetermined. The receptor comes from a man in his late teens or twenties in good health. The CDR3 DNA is TGTGCCAGCCTGTACGCAGATACGCAGTATTTT. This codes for CASLYADTQYF.